This T cell receptor beta chain was observed in a study of CD8+ T cells in alopecia areata. Across the whole study: In an open-label trial, patients got 5 to 10 mg tofacitinib twice daily. General study results and limits: Tofacitinib delivered significant drops in scalp clonality and in expanded CD8+ clones among the top 100. Persistence during tofacitinib was seen for many expanded lesional clones in scalp and blood.

V lost 0 bases to trimming and J lost 10 bases, with 16 bases between them. Germline values: CDR1 SGHRS, CDR2 YFSETQ. There are 14 residues in the CDR3. Extracted RNA was reverse transcribed into cDNA, the sequencing template. The protocol was immunoSEQ multiplex PCR, while the TCRdb copy is restricted to in-frame clones and leaves out a portion. The data contain 140,000 to 150,000 clones, 50% to 65% of them singletons. Treatment specified: oral pan-JAK inhibitor, 5-10 mg twice daily. It was from alopecia areata patients that lesional scalp punch biopsies and peripheral blood were collected. A word on this clone: Its target is unknown.

The chain uses TRBV5-1 and TRBJ1-2; perhaps TRBD1 as D (5 bases). The sequences come from CD8+ T cells sorted from blood, collected at week 4, from a patient treated with tofacitinib. The TCR sequence derives from a human donor with alopecia areata. The CDR3 DNA sequence: TGCGCCAGCAGCTTGGGGGGCCTAACCTACCCCTACACCTTC. Its protein is CASSLGGLTYPYTF.